This T cell receptor (beta chain) appears in the sequencing data of a study of T cells in localized non-small cell lung cancer. Study-level results: In adjacent lung, a median roughly 60 of the top 100 tumor clones were found. Uninvolved adjacent lung had more T cell clonality than any other tissue, topping tumor. Multi-region tumor sequencing was not done, so intratumor heterogeneity could not be excluded.

This clone was counted a few times. Its antigen is not known. Clones were read by immunoSEQ multiplex PCR, and TCRdb kept only the in-frame ones, dropping some. The sample yields a few thousand clones, 20% to 30% seen once. With 5 bases removed from V and 8 bases from J, the gap between germline ends came to 15 bases. Germline V gene lookup returns CDR1 MNHGY and CDR2 SAAAGT. CDR3 length: 13 amino acids. The receptor's source is a male donor aged 60 or over with stage I lung adenocarcinoma. The genes are TRBV6-8 and TRBJ1-1; D is uncertain. Here the sequenced sample was lung tumor tissue, taken before any cancer treatment. CDR3 bases: TGTGCCAGCAGTGAGAAGTTAGGGAGCGAAGCTTTCTTT. Its translation: CASSEKLGSEAFF.